One and the same sample provided the 26 T cell receptor beta chains below, sequenced in a study of T cell changes during pregnancy in multiple sclerosis. Sequencing was performed with immunoSEQ multiplex PCR; in TCRdb, only in-frame clones are kept and a portion is missing. The data hold about 72,000 clones, with around 91% observed a single time. This specimen was peripheral blood, taken in the third trimester of pregnancy. The receptor set was obtained from a female donor in good health, enrolled as a control in a pregnancy study.

J is TRBJ1-4 and V is TRBV29-1, with unresolved D. There are 14 residues in the CDR3. The germline V and J ends were trimmed by 4 bases and 3 bases, with 12 bases remaining between them. In germline, CDR1 is SQVTM, CDR2 ANQGSEA. DNA of the CDR3: TGCAGCGTTGCGGAGGCCGGGGCTAATGAAAAACTGTTTTTT. This gives the protein CSVAEAGANEKLFF. Based on the CDR3 plus reference TRBV29-1 and TRBJ1-4, the full variable domain is SAVISQKPSRDICQRGTSLTIQCQVDSQVTMMFWYRQQPGQSLTLIATANQGSEATYESGFVIDKFPISRPNLTFSTLTVSNMSPEDSSIYLCSVAEAGANEKLFFGSGTQLSVL.

V and J are TRBV19 and TRBJ2-2, with a possible D match to TRBD2 (6 bases). The CDR3 extends over 16 amino acids. The germline V gene encodes CDR1 LNHDA and CDR2 SQIVND (reference sequence). Trimming cost V 5 bases and J 1 base, with 14 bases left between them. The CDR3, as DNA: TGTGCCAGTAGTCGAGACGGGAGAGGGAACACCGGGGAGCTGTTTTTT. Translating gives CASSRDGRGNTGELFF.

V gene TRBV27 combines with J gene TRBJ2-6, with TRBD1 as a possible D gene (6 bases). CDR1 MNHEY and CDR2 SMNVEV come from the germline V gene (reference sequence). The CDR3 runs 18 residues. V was trimmed by 5 bases and J by 0 bases, leaving 17 bases between them. This CDR3 reads CASSVILGQSSGANVLTF. The DNA for the CDR3 is TGTGCCAGCAGTGTAATCCTTGGACAGTCCTCTGGGGCCAACGTCCTGACTTTC.

This chain joins TRBV2 and TRBJ1-5, with a possible D match to TRBD1 (5 bases). V was shortened by 6 bases and J by 2 bases, with 11 bases between the two germline ends. Germline loops: CDR1 SNHLY, CDR2 FYNNEI. The CDR3 consists of 14 residues. CDR3: CASSGTGGNQPQHF. CDR3 nucleotide sequence: TGTGCCAGCAGCGGGACTGGGGGCAATCAGCCCCAGCATTTT. Combining the CDR3 with reference TRBV2 and TRBJ1-5 gives the whole variable domain EPEVTQTPSHQVTQMGQEVILRCVPISNHLYFYWYRQILGQKVEFLVSFYNNEISEKSEIFDDQFSVERPDGSNFTLKIRSTKLEDSAMYFCASSGTGGNQPQHFGDGTRLSIL.

This CDR3 is CASSPPVRGTEAFF. The CDR3 DNA is TGTGCCAGCTCACCACCAGTCAGGGGCACTGAAGCTTTCTTT. This chain connects TRBV18 to TRBJ1-1, with D tentatively TRBD1 (6 bases). Looked up from germline, CDR1 is KGHSH and CDR2 is LQKENI. V was clipped by 0 bases and J by 4 bases, with 9 bases between them. This CDR3 contains 14 residues. The full variable domain, in which reference TRBV18 and TRBJ1-1 provide the parts outside the CDR3, is NAGVMQNPRHLVRRRGQEARLRCSPMKGHSHVYWYRQLPEEGLKFMVYLQKENIIDESGMPKERFSAEFPKEGPSILRIQQVVRGDSAAYFCASSPPVRGTEAFFGQGTRLTVV.

The V and J genes are TRBV29-1 and TRBJ2-2; 8 bases map to TRBD1. Looked up from germline, CDR1 is SQVTM and CDR2 is ANQGSEA. The CDR3 has 14 amino acids. Losses at the gene ends were 5 bases for V and 5 bases for J; bases not matched to a gene: 7. The CDR3 DNA is TGCAGCGTTCGCCCGGACAGGGATACCGGGGAGCTGTTTTTT. Amino acid sequence: CSVRPDRDTGELFF.

This chain joins TRBV6-5 and TRBJ1-5, with TRBD1 matching 7 bases. There are 15 residues in the CDR3. V lost 6 bases to trimming and J lost 0 bases; unmatched junction nucleotides: 5. Looked up from germline, CDR1 is MNHEY and CDR2 is SVGAGI. In DNA form, the CDR3 reads TGTGCCAGCAGACGACAGGGCTATAGCAATCAGCCCCAGCATTTT. Translated, it gives CASRRQGYSNQPQHF.

The rearrangement links TRBV6-6 to TRBJ2-7, with 9 bases that match TRBD1. CDR1 is MNHNY, CDR2 SVGAGI, per germline (reference sequence). The CDR3 length is 14 residues. With 4 bases clipped from V and 4 bases from J, the junction kept 5 bases outside the gene matches. This CDR3 is CASSFPGQGYEQYF. As DNA, the CDR3 is TGTGCCAGCAGTTTCCCGGGACAGGGATACGAGCAGTACTTC.

The gene calls are TRBV7-2 and TRBJ1-4; TRBD1 aligns across 10 bases. Germline CDR1 SGHTA, CDR2 FQGNSA. J lost 6 bases, V lost 5 bases, and 6 bases had no gene match. This CDR3 region has 15 residues. Here the CDR3 DNA reads TGTGCCAGCAGCCCCCAGACAGGGGGCGATGAAAAACTGTTTTTT. As protein: CASSPQTGGDEKLFF. The variable domain in full, with the rest retrieved from reference TRBV7-2 and TRBJ1-4, is GAGVSQSPSNKVTEKGKDVELRCDPISGHTALYWYRQSLGQGLEFLIYFQGNSAPDKSGLPSDRFSAERTGGSVSTLTIQRTQQEDSAVYLCASSPQTGGDEKLFFGSGTQLSVL.

The chain is built from TRBV5-8 and TRBJ2-2; the D gene is possibly TRBD2 (6 bases). From germline, CDR1 is SGHTS and CDR2 YDEGEE. CDR3 length: 15 amino acids. V was shortened by 3 bases and J by 0 bases, with 9 bases between the two germline ends. CDR3 sequence: CASSSGTPNTGELFF. The DNA for the CDR3 is TGTGCCAGCAGCTCCGGGACTCCGAACACCGGGGAGCTGTTTTTT.

This clone is a singleton in its sample. This chain links TRBV25-1 with TRBJ1-2; D call uncertain. V lost 3 bases to trimming and J lost 0 bases, with 11 bases between them. The CDR3 has 15 amino acids. In germline, CDR1 is MGHDK, CDR2 SYGVNS. CDR3 amino acids: CASSDPGIANYGYTF. The CDR3 nucleotides are TGTGCCAGCAGTGATCCAGGCATAGCTAACTATGGCTACACCTTC.

This rearrangement joins TRBV5-4 to TRBJ2-5; no clear D gene. Germline V gives CDR1 SGHNT, CDR2 YYREEE (reference sequence). The CDR3 sequence is 15 residues long. Trimming removed 4 bases at V and 1 base at J, with 14 bases between. The CDR3 DNA reads as TGTGCCAGCAGCCCCACAAGACACTTCCAAGAGACCCAGTACTTC. Protein: CASSPTRHFQETQYF. Full variable domain (outside the CDR3, taken from reference TRBV5-4 and TRBJ2-5): ETGVTQSPTHLIKTRGQQVTLRCSSQSGHNTVSWYQQALGQGPQFIFQYYREEENGRGNFPPRFSGLQFPNYSSELNVNALELDDSALYLCASSPTRHFQETQYFGPGTRLLVL.

This chain links TRBV11-2 with TRBJ2-1; 10 bases align to TRBD2. The CDR3 is 15 residues long. V was pared by 5 bases and J by 4 bases, with 5 bases of the junction left unmatched. Germline V CDR1 and CDR2: SGHAT, FQNNGV. This chain's CDR3 is CASSRGTSVYNEQFF. CDR3 coding DNA: TGTGCCAGCAGCCGTGGGACTAGCGTTTACAATGAGCAGTTCTTC. Complete variable domain (other parts from reference TRBV11-2 and TRBJ2-1): EAGVAQSPRYKIIEKRQSVAFWCNPISGHATLYWYQQILGQGPKLLIQFQNNGVVDDSQLPKDRFSAERLKGVDSTLKIQPAKLEDSAVYLCASSRGTSVYNEQFFGPGTRLTVL.

The chain joins TRBV9 to TRBJ1-2; D might be TRBD1 (5 bases). Germline V gives CDR1 SGDLS, CDR2 YYNGEE. The CDR3 has 14 residues. Trimming pared 1 base from V and 5 bases from J, leaving 12 bases between. CDR3 in amino acids: CASSVISGGYGYTF. The CDR3, as DNA: TGTGCCAGCAGCGTAATCAGCGGGGGGTATGGCTACACCTTC.

The sample holds one count of this clone. The chain has TRBV5-4 and TRBJ1-1; D gene unclear. Trimming removed 7 bases at V and 7 bases at J, with 20 bases between. This CDR3 region has 14 residues. The germline CDR1 and CDR2 sequences are SGHNT and YYREEE (reference sequence). The CDR3 sequence is CASLKWKEEDEAFF. The CDR3 DNA reads TGTGCCAGCCTTAAGTGGAAGGAGGAGGATGAAGCTTTCTTT. The variable domain in full, with the rest retrieved from reference TRBV5-4 and TRBJ1-1, is ETGVTQSPTHLIKTRGQQVTLRCSSQSGHNTVSWYQQALGQGPQFIFQYYREEENGRGNFPPRFSGLQFPNYSSELNVNALELDDSALYLCASLKWKEEDEAFFGQGTRLTVV.

In its sample, this clone was seen once. This chain links TRBV7-9 with TRBJ1-4, with 9 bases matching TRBD1. CDR3 length: 15 amino acids. The V and J ends lost 5 bases and 3 bases, in that order; junction bases with no gene match: 4. Per germline, CDR1 SEHNR and CDR2 FQNEAQ (reference sequence). The CDR3 here is CASSIGQGSNEKLFF. The CDR3 bases are TGTGCCAGCAGCATCGGACAGGGGTCTAATGAAAAACTGTTTTTT.

V usage is TRBV4-1 and J usage is TRBJ1-4; 7 nucleotides line up with TRBD1. Germline V gene lookup returns CDR1 MGHRA and CDR2 YSYEKL. The CDR3 length is 16 residues. V was clipped by 4 bases and J by 7 bases; unmatched bases: 12. The CDR3 spells CASSRYRAQGGEKLFF. For the CDR3, the DNA is TGCGCCAGCAGCCGGTATAGGGCCCAGGGGGGTGAAAAACTGTTTTTT.

This clone is a singleton in its sample. The chain has TRBV27 and TRBJ1-1, with 8 bases identical to TRBD1. Trimming removed 4 bases from V and 2 bases from J; junction bases left unmatched: 9. CDR1 MNHEY and CDR2 SMNVEV come from the germline V gene (reference sequence). This CDR3 region has 16 residues. The CDR3 spells CASSSRTGWINTEAFF. The CDR3 region has the DNA TGTGCCAGCAGTTCACGGACAGGGTGGATAAACACTGAAGCTTTCTTT.

V and J are TRBV5-4 and TRBJ2-6; unclear D gene. The CDR3 runs 14 residues. V lost 2 bases and J lost 0, with 3 bases in between. Per germline, CDR1 SGHNT and CDR2 YYREEE (reference sequence). The CDR3 region has the DNA TGTGCCAGCAGCTTCGTCTCTGGGGCCAACGTCCTGACTTTC. It specifies CASSFVSGANVLTF.

The gene calls are TRBV5-5 and TRBJ1-1; a weak D match, TRBD1 (6 bases). Trimming left V 2 bases short and J 3 bases short, with 11 bases between. Per the germline V gene, CDR1 is SGHKS and CDR2 is YYEKEE (reference sequence). The CDR3 runs 14 residues. In DNA form, the CDR3 reads TGTGCCAGCAGCTTCGGACAGCGATACACTGAAGCTTTCTTT. Protein sequence: CASSFGQRYTEAFF.

V and J are TRBV7-6 and TRBJ2-2, with 14 bases aligning to TRBD2. The V and J ends lost 5 bases and 6 bases, in that order; junction bases with no gene match: 5. The CDR3 consists of 16 residues. Germline lookup yields CDR1 SGHVS and CDR2 FNYEAQ. The CDR3 spells CASSPGTSGSSGELFF. The CDR3 DNA follows: TGTGCCAGCAGCCCAGGGACTAGCGGGAGTTCCGGGGAGCTGTTTTTT.

V is TRBV9 and J is TRBJ1-2, with D perhaps matching TRBD1 (5 bases). V shed 0 bases and J shed 5 bases, with 17 bases lying between them. This CDR3 has 16 amino acids. Germline CDR1 is SGDLS and CDR2 is YYNGEE. The CDR3 DNA follows: TGTGCCAGCAGCGTAGCCACCTCGCGGGGGTTTTATGGCTACACCTTC. It translates to CASSVATSRGFYGYTF.

V gene TRBV4-3 combines with J gene TRBJ2-1, with unresolved D. Germline V gene lookup returns CDR1 LGHNA and CDR2 YSLEER. V was cut by 5 bases and J by 8 bases, with 22 bases left in between. The CDR3 is 16 amino acids. The CDR3 sequence is CASSYTLFGGSDEQFF. CDR3 coding DNA: TGCGCCAGCAGCTACACCCTCTTTGGCGGCTCGGATGAGCAGTTCTTC.

V gene TRBV5-5 combines with J gene TRBJ2-5, with 11 bases matching TRBD2. The length of the CDR3 is 14 residues. Germline V CDR1 and CDR2: SGHKS, YYEKEE (reference sequence). V lost 4 bases and J lost 3; bases outside the gene matches: 2. Written as DNA, the CDR3 is TGTGCCAGCAGCAGGGGACTAGCGGAAGAGACCCAGTACTTC. As protein: CASSRGLAEETQYF.

This chain uses TRBV6-5 with TRBJ2-3, with 9 bases matching TRBD2. V lost 4 bases and J lost 1; bases outside the gene matches: 0. The CDR3 is 14 amino acids. Per germline, CDR1 MNHEY and CDR2 SVGAGI. In DNA, the CDR3 is TGTGCCAGCAGTTTAGCGGGAGGCACAGATACGCAGTATTTT. Translating gives CASSLAGGTDTQYF.

The chain links TRBV10-2 to TRBJ2-3; possibly TRBD2 for D (6 bases). The germline V and J ends were trimmed by 4 bases and 2 bases, with 10 bases remaining between them. CDR3 length: 14 residues. The V gene's germline CDR1 is WSHSY and CDR2 SAAADI. Written as DNA, the CDR3 is TGCGCCAGCAGTGTGACGGGGGACACAGATACGCAGTATTTT. Amino acid sequence: CASSVTGDTDTQYF.